This entry is about one T cell receptor (beta chain). The antigen remains unidentified. This record comes from a study of T-cell memory formation after mild COVID-19. The TCR alpha and TCR beta cDNA libraries, bearing sample barcodes and UMIs, were generated by 5'RACE using constant-segment primers. TCRdb redid the calling of the 5' RACE reads with MiXCR, one entry per CDR3 protein. The data hold hundreds of thousands of distinct CDR3 sequences, with under 25% observed a single time. The CDR3 is 14 residues long. Germline CDR1 is ENHRY and CDR2 is SYGVKD. Trimming removed 8 bases at V and 4 bases at J, with 14 bases between. Study-wide points: The pre-infection memory compartment contained some responding clones, suggesting cross-reactive memory joined. Most CD4+ clones that shrank were in CM and EM, while CD8+ ones turned up in EMRA. Contracting clones, day 15 to 85, had balanced CD4/CD8, and later expanders favored CD4+.

The chain has TRBV10-3 and TRBJ1-4; D not resolved. Sequencing input: PBMCs or a T cell subset sorted from them (not recorded which). The receptor was isolated from a man between 18 and 35 years old who had mild COVID-19 (a few samples of this study predate the infection). Cell type and time point are not known. CDR3 in DNA: TGTGCCATCTCCCTGCAAAGTTTTAATGAAAAACTGTTTTTT. Translation: CAISLQSFNEKLFF.